This is a list of T cell receptor beta chains from one sample in a study of control samples from healthy donors and cancer patients. The method was immunoSEQ multiplex PCR; TCRdb's version includes in-frame clones alone and lacks a portion of them. This sample has about 60,000 clones, with 85% found just once. The sample taken for sequencing was blood. The receptors were sampled from a man aged 40-50 years in good health. Each CDR3 is given with its conserved first and last residue. Fields, in order: J gene, D gene, clone size, V gene, CDR3 DNA, CDR3 protein. D genes are given only for firm matches. A row's size may be missing; if present it is once, few, many or a size class.

j_call: TRBJ1-5; d_call: TRBD1; clone_size: once; v_call: TRBV28; cdr3_nt: TGTGCCAGCATGAGGGGGCGAGATCAGCCCCAGCATTTT; cdr3_aa: CASMRGRDQPQHF
j_call: TRBJ1-5; d_call: .; clone_size: few; v_call: TRBV7-3; cdr3_nt: TGTGCCAGCAGCAGGGACCCCAATCAGCCCCAGCATTTT; cdr3_aa: CASSRDPNQPQHF
j_call: TRBJ1-4; d_call: .; clone_size: few; v_call: TRBV28; cdr3_nt: TGTGCCAGTAGGTCCGGCCCTGGTGAAAAACTGTTTTTT; cdr3_aa: CASRSGPGEKLFF
j_call: TRBJ2-3; d_call: TRBD1; clone_size: .; v_call: TRBV6-1; cdr3_nt: TGTGCCAGCAGTGGTCGGGGACAGGCATCGGAAGATACGCAGTATTTT; cdr3_aa: CASSGRGQASEDTQYF
j_call: TRBJ1-2; d_call: .; clone_size: once; v_call: TRBV9; cdr3_nt: TGTGCCAGCAGCCGTGGACAAGGGCCCTATGGCTACACCTTC; cdr3_aa: CASSRGQGPYGYTF
j_call: TRBJ2-2; d_call: .; clone_size: .; v_call: TRBV30; cdr3_nt: TGTGCCTGCGACAGGAACACCGGGGAGCTGTTTTTT; cdr3_aa: CACDRNTGELFF
j_call: TRBJ1-5; d_call: .; clone_size: .; v_call: TRBV18; cdr3_nt: TGTGCCAGCTCACCGATTAGCAATCAGCCCCAGCATTTT; cdr3_aa: CASSPISNQPQHF
j_call: TRBJ2-7; d_call: .; clone_size: .; v_call: TRBV14; cdr3_nt: TGTGCCAGCGCCCTCGGGGAACCCTACGAGCAGTACTTC; cdr3_aa: CASALGEPYEQYF
j_call: TRBJ1-2; d_call: TRBD1; clone_size: .; v_call: TRBV4-1; cdr3_nt: TGCGCCAGCAGCCAAGAAATGCGGACAGGGCTTTATGGCTACACCTTC; cdr3_aa: CASSQEMRTGLYGYTF
j_call: TRBJ1-1; d_call: .; clone_size: once; v_call: TRBV11-2; cdr3_nt: TGTGCCAGCAGCCCGTCGGGACGGAAAGCTTTCTTT; cdr3_aa: CASSPSGRKAFF
j_call: TRBJ1-2; d_call: .; clone_size: few; v_call: TRBV7-8; cdr3_nt: TGTGCCAGCAGCCGCCAACAGGGAAGCTATGGCTACACCTTC; cdr3_aa: CASSRQQGSYGYTF
j_call: TRBJ2-5; d_call: .; clone_size: .; v_call: TRBV11-2; cdr3_nt: TGTGCCAGCAGCTCCCAGAACACCCAGTACTTC; cdr3_aa: CASSSQNTQYF
j_call: TRBJ2-1; d_call: TRBD1; clone_size: .; v_call: TRBV27; cdr3_nt: TGTGCCAGCAGCTTTGACAGGGGGAGAAGCTCCTACAATGAGCAGTTCTTC; cdr3_aa: CASSFDRGRSSYNEQFF
j_call: TRBJ1-1; d_call: .; clone_size: .; v_call: TRBV7-2; cdr3_nt: TGTGCCAGCAGCTTGACCAGGTCGGACACTGAAGCTTTCTTT; cdr3_aa: CASSLTRSDTEAFF
j_call: TRBJ2-3; d_call: .; clone_size: .; v_call: TRBV6-4; cdr3_nt: TGTGCCAGCAGCCCCGGCGAAGTTGGCACAGATACGCAGTATTTT; cdr3_aa: CASSPGEVGTDTQYF
j_call: TRBJ2-1; d_call: TRBD1; clone_size: .; v_call: TRBV5-6; cdr3_nt: TGTGCCAGCAGCTTGGGGGGACAGGGGATAAACAATGAGCAGTTCTTC; cdr3_aa: CASSLGGQGINNEQFF
j_call: TRBJ2-5; d_call: TRBD1; clone_size: .; v_call: TRBV5-1; cdr3_nt: TGCGCCAGCAGCTGGACAGGGGGAAGAGAGACCCAGTACTTC; cdr3_aa: CASSWTGGRETQYF
j_call: TRBJ2-2; d_call: .; clone_size: once; v_call: TRBV9; cdr3_nt: TGTGCCAGCAGCGTGGACCCTCTGACCGGGGAGCTGTTTTTT; cdr3_aa: CASSVDPLTGELFF
j_call: TRBJ1-4; d_call: .; clone_size: .; v_call: TRBV9; cdr3_nt: TGTGCCAGCAGCCAACCCGGGGATAATGAAAAACTGTTTTTT; cdr3_aa: CASSQPGDNEKLFF
j_call: TRBJ1-2; d_call: .; clone_size: .; v_call: TRBV7-9; cdr3_nt: TGTGCCAGCAGCTTGCTCAGGGGCCATGGCTACACCTTC; cdr3_aa: CASSLLRGHGYTF
j_call: TRBJ2-1; d_call: TRBD2; clone_size: .; v_call: TRBV7-2; cdr3_nt: TGTGCCAGCAGCTTACAATCGGGAGGGCCCCCCTACAATGAGCAGTTCTTC; cdr3_aa: CASSLQSGGPPYNEQFF
j_call: TRBJ1-5; d_call: .; clone_size: .; v_call: TRBV6-6; cdr3_nt: TGTGCCAGCAGTTCCGGACACCTAAGCAATCAGCCCCAGCATTTT; cdr3_aa: CASSSGHLSNQPQHF
j_call: TRBJ1-2; d_call: .; clone_size: .; v_call: TRBV5-8; cdr3_nt: TGTGCCAGCAGCTTGGTAGGGGCGAGCGGCTACACCTTC; cdr3_aa: CASSLVGASGYTF
j_call: TRBJ2-2; d_call: TRBD1; clone_size: .; v_call: TRBV20-1; cdr3_nt: TGCAGTGCGAGTGGACAGGGGGCTAACACCGGGGAGCTGTTTTTT; cdr3_aa: CSASGQGANTGELFF
j_call: TRBJ1-1; d_call: .; clone_size: .; v_call: TRBV25-1; cdr3_nt: TGTGCCAGCATTTTACCCGGGGACACTGAAGCTTTCTTT; cdr3_aa: CASILPGDTEAFF
j_call: TRBJ2-3; d_call: .; clone_size: .; v_call: TRBV5-1; cdr3_nt: TGCGCCAGCGGGAGGGACAGCTCACTAGATACGCAGTATTTT; cdr3_aa: CASGRDSSLDTQYF
j_call: TRBJ2-7; d_call: .; clone_size: .; v_call: TRBV19; cdr3_nt: TGTGCCAGTAGTACCCCGGGGCTTTCCTACGAGCAGTACTTC; cdr3_aa: CASSTPGLSYEQYF
j_call: TRBJ2-7; d_call: .; clone_size: .; v_call: TRBV7-2; cdr3_nt: TGTGCCAGCAGCTTCCCCCAGACCCCCAGCGGTACCTACGAGCAGTACTTC; cdr3_aa: CASSFPQTPSGTYEQYF
j_call: TRBJ2-3; d_call: .; clone_size: .; v_call: TRBV6-2/TRBV6-3; cdr3_nt: TGTGCCAGCAGCTCTAGCACAGATACGCAGTATTTT; cdr3_aa: CASSSSTDTQYF
j_call: TRBJ2-3; d_call: TRBD2; clone_size: .; v_call: TRBV11-1; cdr3_nt: TGTGCCAGCAGCTTAGGCGGGGGACCAGATACGCAGTATTTT; cdr3_aa: CASSLGGGPDTQYF
j_call: TRBJ2-7; d_call: .; clone_size: few; v_call: TRBV7-2; cdr3_nt: TGTGCCAGCAGCTTGACAGGGTGGGAGGGACAGTACTTC; cdr3_aa: CASSLTGWEGQYF
j_call: TRBJ2-1; d_call: TRBD1; clone_size: .; v_call: TRBV9; cdr3_nt: TGTGCCAGCAGAGGACAGGGTTTGTGGTTCTTC; cdr3_aa: CASRGQGLWFF
j_call: TRBJ1-2; d_call: .; clone_size: .; v_call: TRBV14; cdr3_nt: TGTGCCAGCAGCCAAGTCACGGGGATTGGTGGCTACACCTTC; cdr3_aa: CASSQVTGIGGYTF
j_call: TRBJ2-7; d_call: .; clone_size: .; v_call: TRBV7-9; cdr3_nt: TGTGCCAGCAGCTCTGTCACCGGGAGTCCCTACGAGCAGTACTTC; cdr3_aa: CASSSVTGSPYEQYF
j_call: TRBJ1-1; d_call: .; clone_size: .; v_call: TRBV4-2; cdr3_nt: TGTGCCAGCAGCCCCCTGGTAGGAATGAACACTGAAGCTTTCTTT; cdr3_aa: CASSPLVGMNTEAFF
j_call: TRBJ2-7; d_call: TRBD1; clone_size: .; v_call: TRBV6-5; cdr3_nt: TGTGCCAGCAGACAGGGGCTGACAGATCCCTACGAGCAGTACTTC; cdr3_aa: CASRQGLTDPYEQYF
j_call: TRBJ2-7; d_call: .; clone_size: .; v_call: TRBV29-1; cdr3_nt: TGCAGCGCAGCAAGCTCCTACGAGCAGTACTTC; cdr3_aa: CSAASSYEQYF